The sequence of this TCR beta chain was determined in a study of blood T cell repertoires in COVID-19. This clone occurred once. TCRdb keeps only in-frame clones here, not all; method: immunoSEQ multiplex PCR. The data contain 90,000 to 120,000 clones, roughly 80% of them singletons. From germline, CDR1 is MNHEY and CDR2 SVGAGI. Trimming removed 6 bases at V and 1 base at J, with 15 bases between. The CDR3 has 15 residues. This sequence joins TRBV6-5 and TRBJ1-1; D perhaps matches TRBD1 (6 bases). The sample was peripheral blood. The clonotype originates from a man aged 60 to 75 with acute or convalescent COVID-19. The CDR3 spells CASSSWTDENTEAFF. CDR3 bases: TGTGCCAGCAGCTCCTGGACAGACGAGAACACTGAAGCTTTCTTT.